A selection of T cell receptor beta chains follows, all from one sample in a study of T cell responses to AZD1222 COVID-19 vaccine. Libraries were prepared by immunoSEQ multiplex PCR; TCRdb keeps only in-frame clonotypes and omits some of them. Of about 190,000 clones listed, 75% to 90% are singletons. Here the sequenced sample was peripheral blood, taken on day 0 of AZD1222 vaccination. The receptors come from an adult in good health. Both conserved end residues are part of each CDR3. Each record gives: D gene, V gene, J gene, clone size, CDR3 DNA, CDR3 protein. The D gene is left open where the match is weak. The size of a clone is reported for some rows only, either as once, few or many, or as a class for expanded clones.

>TRBD1|TRBV6-2/TRBV6-3|TRBJ1-1|.
TGTGCCAGCAGTTACTCTCCGGACAGGGTCACTGAAGCTTTCTTT
CASSYSPDRVTEAFF
>.|TRBV6-2/TRBV6-3|TRBJ2-1|once
TGTGCCAGCAGTTGGGCCTTATTAAATGAGCAGTTCTTC
CASSWALLNEQFF
>.|TRBV9|TRBJ1-6|.
TGTGCCAGCAGCGTAGACGGCAGTAGTAATTCACCCCTCCACTTT
CASSVDGSSNSPLHF
>.|TRBV28|TRBJ2-4|.
TGTGCCAGCAGTTTAAGTTCGGACGCGTTACAGTACTTC
CASSLSSDALQYF
>.|TRBV23-1|TRBJ1-1|.
TGCGCCAGCAGTCAATCATCGAGGGGCGAAGAGAACACTGAAGCTTTCTTT
CASSQSSRGEENTEAFF
>TRBD1|TRBV3-1/TRBV3-2|TRBJ1-2|.
TGTGCCAGCAGCATTCCCGGGACAGGGAACTATGGCTACACCTTC
CASSIPGTGNYGYTF
>TRBD1|TRBV2|TRBJ2-2|.
TGTGCCAGCATGCCCGGACAGGGGGCGTCGGGGGAGCTGTTTTTT
CASMPGQGASGELFF
>.|TRBV28|TRBJ2-6|.
TGTGCCAGCAGCGGGGGCTCTGGGGCCAACGTCCTGACTTTC
CASSGGSGANVLTF
>.|TRBV6-1|TRBJ1-3|.
TGTGCCAGCAGTGAGGACCTAAACTCTGGAAACACCATATATTTT
CASSEDLNSGNTIYF
>.|TRBV19|TRBJ2-1|.
TGTGCCAGTAGTATAGGTTGGACAGACAATGAGCAGTTCTTC
CASSIGWTDNEQFF